Listed below are T cell receptor beta chains from one sample, sequenced in a study of PD-1 blockade in classical Hodgkin lymphoma. Data came from immunoSEQ multiplex PCR; TCRdb stores just in-frame clones and leaves some out. Altogether tens of thousands of clones are present, about 92% being singletons, with the ten largest covering around 8%. This material consisted of peripheral blood mononuclear cells (PBMCs), taken before the fourth cycle of nivolumab. These receptors came from a human donor with classical Hodgkin lymphoma. The conserved cysteine and the conserved F or W are not part of the CDR3 here. The order of the fields is V gene, CDR3 protein.

v_call: TRBV5-6
cdr3_aa: ASSLQLRGQMPGELF

v_call: TRBV7-9
cdr3_aa: ASSFSGENNEQF

v_call: TRBV6-6
cdr3_aa: ASSSLGDRPYEQY

v_call: TRBV21-1
cdr3_aa: ASSTGEETQY

v_call: TRBV5-1
cdr3_aa: ASSGTGGETQY

v_call: TRBV2
cdr3_aa: ASSEGWDTQY

v_call: TRBV20-1
cdr3_aa: SAETGNEQY

v_call: TRBV6-5
cdr3_aa: ASSDNGEQY

v_call: TRBV12-5
cdr3_aa: ASGFFDRRRYT

v_call: TRBV5-1
cdr3_aa: ASSSTSHLSYNEQF

v_call: TRBV27
cdr3_aa: ASTPIFDRGQQY

v_call: TRBV2
cdr3_aa: ASTGTKESSYEQY

v_call: TRBV5-6
cdr3_aa: ASSLIRYNEQF

v_call: TRBV19
cdr3_aa: ASSTSHRVDNEQF

v_call: TRBV19
cdr3_aa: ATRVQSSYNSPLH

v_call: TRBV7-8
cdr3_aa: ASSLRAGPYEQY

v_call: TRBV9
cdr3_aa: ASSPRTGGNSYEQY

v_call: TRBV5-1
cdr3_aa: ASGEREGRWNEQF

v_call: TRBV5-1
cdr3_aa: ASSPTGGGLENEKLF

v_call: TRBV25-1
cdr3_aa: ASSNKGDTGELF

v_call: TRBV5-1
cdr3_aa: ASSIRGGLTDTQY

v_call: TRBV5-6
cdr3_aa: ASSQTSGTTGFQY

v_call: TRBV6-5
cdr3_aa: ASSLWRGPYGEQF

v_call: TRBV7-6
cdr3_aa: ASSLGGGRTDTQY

v_call: TRBV28
cdr3_aa: ASSLYGRGRESGEQF

v_call: TRBV28
cdr3_aa: AALPGKGAYNEQF

v_call: TRBV11-2
cdr3_aa: ASSLGYRTFGAPGYT

v_call: TRBV19
cdr3_aa: ASSIGQARGNTEAF

v_call: TRBV28
cdr3_aa: ASSSRGYEQY

v_call: TRBV27
cdr3_aa: ASSLTRDFTEAF

v_call: TRBV15
cdr3_aa: ATSRDGETQY